One sample yielded the 25 T cell receptor beta chains listed below, sequenced in a study of blood T cell repertoires in COVID-19. Data came from immunoSEQ multiplex PCR; TCRdb stores just in-frame clones and leaves some out. The data contain around 230,000 clones, approximately 83% of them singletons. Sequences were obtained from peripheral blood. Receptor source: a woman aged 40-49 years with active or convalescent COVID-19.

This clone was detected only once. V usage is TRBV7-2 and J usage is TRBJ2-2; 14 bases line up with TRBD2. Trimming took 4 bases from V and 9 from J; bases not matched to a gene: 7. The CDR3 sequence is 16 residues long. Per germline, CDR1 SGHTA and CDR2 FQGNSA. DNA of the CDR3: TGTGCCAGCAGCTCCAGGGGACTAGCGGGGGCTAGGGAGCTGTTTTTT. It codes for CASSSRGLAGARELFF. Filled out from reference TRBV7-2 and TRBJ2-2, the complete variable domain reads GAGVSQSPSNKVTEKGKDVELRCDPISGHTALYWYRQSLGQGLEFLIYFQGNSAPDKSGLPSDRFSAERTGGSVSTLTIQRTQQEDSAVYLCASSSRGLAGARELFFGEGSRLTVL.

The V gene is TRBV13, the J gene TRBJ2-7, with TRBD1 as a possible D gene (6 bases). The germline V and J ends were trimmed by 2 bases and 0 bases, with 8 bases remaining between them. Germline V gives CDR1 PRHDT, CDR2 FYEKMQ (reference sequence). This CDR3 has 14 residues. The chain's CDR3 is CASSLTDSSYEQYF. The CDR3 DNA follows: TGTGCCAGCAGCTTAACGGACAGCTCCTACGAGCAGTACTTC.

The gene calls are TRBV7-2 and TRBJ1-3; D is perhaps TRBD1 (5 bases). This CDR3 contains 14 residues. CDR1 is SGHTA and CDR2 is FQGNSA in the germline V gene. The germline V and J ends were trimmed by 3 bases and 0 bases, with 6 bases remaining between them. The CDR3 loop is CASSFQGSGNTIYF. DNA for the CDR3: TGTGCCAGCAGCTTTCAGGGCTCTGGAAACACCATATATTTT.

This rearrangement joins TRBV5-4 to TRBJ1-2; D is uncertain. The CDR3 totals 17 residues. Trimming cost V 3 bases and J 1 base, with 19 bases left between them. Germline CDR1 reads SGHNT; CDR2 reads YYREEE (reference sequence). This chain's CDR3 is CASSSPTTTGLNYGYTF. CDR3 coding DNA: TGTGCCAGCAGCTCCCCTACGACGACTGGCCTTAACTATGGCTACACCTTC.

The chain links TRBV15 to TRBJ2-1, with 11 nucleotides matching TRBD2. The germline V gene encodes CDR1 LNHNV and CDR2 YYDKDF (reference sequence). The V segment lost 3 bases and the J segment 13 bases; nucleotides outside the gene matches: 14. The CDR3 spans 16 residues. This chain's CDR3 is CATSRGQRLTSGDQFF. CDR3 DNA sequence: TGTGCCACCAGCAGGGGACAGCGCCTGACTAGCGGGGACCAGTTCTTC.

This chain joins TRBV5-4 and TRBJ2-2; tentative D call: TRBD2 (5 bases). V was shortened by 5 bases and J by 4 bases, with 9 bases between the two germline ends. Germline loops: CDR1 SGHNT, CDR2 YYREEE (reference sequence). This CDR3 is built from 13 residues. As DNA, the CDR3 is TGTGCCAGCAGTGCGGGTGGCACCGGGGAGCTGTTTTTT. It translates to CASSAGGTGELFF.

The chain combines TRBV9 with TRBJ1-1, with 7 positions matching TRBD1. The CDR3 consists of 17 residues. Germline V gene lookup returns CDR1 SGDLS and CDR2 YYNGEE. V lost 3 bases and J lost 3; bases outside the gene matches: 14. The chain's CDR3 is CASSEIGTGVKDTEAFF. The CDR3, as DNA: TGTGCCAGCAGCGAAATCGGTACAGGGGTAAAGGACACTGAAGCTTTCTTT.

This clone was seen once. This chain uses TRBV24-1 with TRBJ1-2; 7 nucleotides agree with TRBD1. The CDR3 totals 15 residues. Per the germline V gene, CDR1 is KGHDR and CDR2 is SFDVKD. Trimming cost V 3 bases and J 4 bases; bases outside gene matches: 7. CDR3 in DNA: TGTGCCACCAGTGATCCGACAGGGATCGGCTATGGCTACACCTTC. It encodes CATSDPTGIGYGYTF.

This chain connects TRBV2 to TRBJ1-2; D perhaps matches TRBD1 (5 bases). The CDR3 is 14 residues long. Germline V CDR1 and CDR2: SNHLY, FYNNEI. The V gene lost 11 bases and the J gene lost 0 bases, with 16 bases spanning the gap. CDR3 in DNA: TGTGCCTTCCGGGGGGATCGTTCTAACTATGGCTACACCTTC. Residues: CAFRGDRSNYGYTF.

The chain joins TRBV7-9 to TRBJ1-4, with 8 bases lining up with TRBD1. Per germline, CDR1 SEHNR and CDR2 FQNEAQ (reference sequence). This CDR3 contains 15 residues. Trimming at V came to 5 bases and at J to 6 bases, leaving 8 bases not matched to a gene. CDR3: CASSPRQGLDEKLFF. CDR3 sequence (DNA): TGTGCCAGCAGCCCCCGACAGGGGTTGGATGAAAAACTGTTTTTT. The variable domain in full, with the rest retrieved from reference TRBV7-9 and TRBJ1-4, is DTGVSQNPRHKITKRGQNVTFRCDPISEHNRLYWYRQTLGQGPEFLTYFQNEAQLEKSRLLSDRFSAERPKGSFSTLEIQRTEQGDSAMYLCASSPRQGLDEKLFFGSGTQLSVL.

This CDR3 reads CASSFIPSGGQSYEQYF. The CDR3 DNA reads TGTGCCAGCAGTTTTATCCCCTCAGGGGGCCAATCCTACGAGCAGTACTTC. The J gene is TRBJ2-7, the V gene TRBV27, with TRBD1 matching over 8 bases. Germline lookup yields CDR1 MNHEY and CDR2 SMNVEV (reference sequence). The V segment lost 3 bases and the J segment 1 base; nucleotides outside the gene matches: 11. CDR3 size: 17 residues.

A few counts support this clone. J is TRBJ1-4 and V is TRBV7-2; weak D call: TRBD1 (5 bases). The V and J ends lost 1 base and 10 bases respectively, with 16 bases between them. This CDR3 spans 15 amino acids. Germline loops: CDR1 SGHTA, CDR2 FQGNSA. CDR3 sequence: CASSLEGRVVGKLFF. DNA for the CDR3: TGTGCCAGCAGCTTAGAGGGCAGGGTCGTGGGAAAACTGTTTTTT.

The gene calls are TRBV2 and TRBJ2-3; 7 bases align to TRBD2. Per the germline V gene, CDR1 is SNHLY and CDR2 is FYNNEI. The V segment lost 11 bases and the J segment 0 bases; nucleotides outside the gene matches: 5. The CDR3 sequence is 13 residues long. The CDR3 is CAERGGSTDTQYF. CDR3 bases: TGTGCCGAGCGCGGGGGAAGCACAGATACGCAGTATTTT.

This clone was seen a handful of times. V usage is TRBV2 and J usage is TRBJ2-3, with 7 bases aligning to TRBD2. The CDR3 is made up of 15 amino acids. Germline loops: CDR1 SNHLY, CDR2 FYNNEI. After removal of 8 bases from V and 0 bases from J, the junction contained 8 bases not matched to a gene. The CDR3 coding sequence is TGTGCCAGCCTCGGGGGGAGGGCGAGCACAGATACGCAGTATTTT. Translated: CASLGGRASTDTQYF.

The chain uses TRBV29-1 and TRBJ2-1; perhaps TRBD1 as D (6 bases). CDR3 length equals 14 residues. Germline CDR1 reads SQVTM; CDR2 reads ANQGSEA. V lost 7 bases to trimming and J lost 4 bases, with 17 bases between them. The CDR3 region has the DNA TGCAGCGCCCCCCTCCTAGGGGGATACAATGAGCAGTTCTTC. Translating it yields CSAPLLGGYNEQFF.

The chain combines TRBV24-1 with TRBJ2-2; perhaps TRBD2 as D (7 bases). CDR1 is KGHDR and CDR2 is SFDVKD in the germline V gene. Trimming took off 4 bases at V and 6 bases at J, with 17 bases between the two ends. This CDR3 has 16 amino acids. The CDR3 sequence is CATSDYRGAAPGELFF. The CDR3 DNA reads TGTGCCACCAGTGACTACCGGGGGGCTGCCCCCGGGGAGCTGTTTTTT.

The chain carries TRBV19 and TRBJ1-5, with 11 bases identical to TRBD1. The V gene end was trimmed by 4 bases and the J gene end by 7 bases; junction bases not matched to a gene: 3. Germline values: CDR1 LNHDA, CDR2 SQIVND (reference sequence). The CDR3 consists of 14 residues. The CDR3 nucleotides read TGTGCCAGTAGTACGGGACAGGGGGACCAGCCCCAGCATTTT. Protein product: CASSTGQGDQPQHF.

This clone was detected a few times. This chain uses TRBV11-1 with TRBJ2-7; the D gene is possibly TRBD2 (6 bases). The CDR3 is made up of 15 amino acids. V lost 1 base, J lost 3 bases, and 13 bases lay in between. Germline CDR1 SGHAT, CDR2 FQDESV (reference sequence). DNA of the CDR3: TGTGCCAGCAGCTTAGTTGGCGGGAATAACTACGAGCAGTACTTC. As protein: CASSLVGGNNYEQYF.

This clone was detected only a few times. The chain is built from TRBV27 and TRBJ2-7; the D gene is possibly TRBD1 (6 bases). The CDR3 has 13 amino acids. The V end lost 3 bases, the J end lost 6 bases, and 12 bases lay between the germline ends. Germline V gene sequence: CDR1 MNHEY, CDR2 SMNVEV (reference sequence). The CDR3 DNA reads TGTGCCAGCAGTTTTGTCAGGGGTTCCGAGCAGTACTTC. Residues: CASSFVRGSEQYF.

CDR3 residues: CASSPGPPLQETQYF. CDR3 coding DNA: TGTGCCAGCAGCCCAGGCCCCCCGCTTCAAGAGACCCAGTACTTC. V gene TRBV7-3 combines with J gene TRBJ2-5; D unresolved. The V and J ends lost 5 bases and 2 bases respectively, with 15 bases between them. The germline CDR1 and CDR2 sequences are SGHTA and FQGTGA. The CDR3 sequence is 15 residues long.

This clone was detected only a few times. Other DNA sequences within the sample encode an identical CDR3. This chain connects TRBV5-1 to TRBJ2-1, with 7 nucleotides matching TRBD2. V gave up 1 base and J gave up 3 bases; unmatched junction bases: 1. There are 14 residues in the CDR3. Germline values: CDR1 SGHRS, CDR2 YFSETQ. CDR3 sequence reads: CASSLTGGYNEQFF. The CDR3 bases are TGCGCCAGCAGCTTGACGGGGGGCTACAATGAGCAGTTCTTC.

This clone occurred a few times. The chain has TRBV19 and TRBJ1-6; the match to TRBD1 covers 9 bases. CDR3 size: 15 residues. The V gene end was trimmed by 9 bases and the J gene end by 9 bases; junction bases not matched to a gene: 12. Germline V gene sequence: CDR1 LNHDA, CDR2 SQIVND (reference sequence). In nucleotides, the CDR3 is TGTGCCAGCAAACAGGGGGCCAACCTCATTTCACCCCTCCACTTT. Protein sequence: CASKQGANLISPLHF.

V usage is TRBV6-5 and J usage is TRBJ1-2, with D possibly TRBD1 on 6 matching bases. The germline V gene encodes CDR1 MNHEY and CDR2 SVGAGI. The CDR3 sequence is 15 residues long. Trimming stripped 6 bases from V and 0 bases from J, with 14 bases between. CDR3 amino acids: CASRLTRGTNYGYTF. CDR3 DNA: TGTGCCAGCAGGCTGACCAGGGGCACTAACTATGGCTACACCTTC.

This clone showed up just once. This chain joins TRBV30 and TRBJ1-3; maybe TRBD1 (5 bases). This CDR3 comprises 14 residues. The germline CDR1 and CDR2 sequences are GTSNPN and SVGIG (reference sequence). V was shortened by 3 bases and J by 0 bases, with 9 bases between the two germline ends. CDR3 sequence reads: CAWRRQSSGNTIYF. CDR3 in DNA: TGTGCCTGGAGAAGACAGAGCTCTGGAAACACCATATATTTT.

The V call is TRBV28, the J call TRBJ2-3; D possibly corresponds to TRBD1 (5 bases). Germline V gene sequence: CDR1 MDHEN, CDR2 SYDVKM. The CDR3 spans 15 residues. Trimming took 0 bases from V and 3 from J, leaving 10 bases between them. The CDR3 nucleotides read TGTGCCAGCAGTTTATGGACCAGGGAAACAGATACGCAGTATTTT. Translation: CASSLWTRETDTQYF.